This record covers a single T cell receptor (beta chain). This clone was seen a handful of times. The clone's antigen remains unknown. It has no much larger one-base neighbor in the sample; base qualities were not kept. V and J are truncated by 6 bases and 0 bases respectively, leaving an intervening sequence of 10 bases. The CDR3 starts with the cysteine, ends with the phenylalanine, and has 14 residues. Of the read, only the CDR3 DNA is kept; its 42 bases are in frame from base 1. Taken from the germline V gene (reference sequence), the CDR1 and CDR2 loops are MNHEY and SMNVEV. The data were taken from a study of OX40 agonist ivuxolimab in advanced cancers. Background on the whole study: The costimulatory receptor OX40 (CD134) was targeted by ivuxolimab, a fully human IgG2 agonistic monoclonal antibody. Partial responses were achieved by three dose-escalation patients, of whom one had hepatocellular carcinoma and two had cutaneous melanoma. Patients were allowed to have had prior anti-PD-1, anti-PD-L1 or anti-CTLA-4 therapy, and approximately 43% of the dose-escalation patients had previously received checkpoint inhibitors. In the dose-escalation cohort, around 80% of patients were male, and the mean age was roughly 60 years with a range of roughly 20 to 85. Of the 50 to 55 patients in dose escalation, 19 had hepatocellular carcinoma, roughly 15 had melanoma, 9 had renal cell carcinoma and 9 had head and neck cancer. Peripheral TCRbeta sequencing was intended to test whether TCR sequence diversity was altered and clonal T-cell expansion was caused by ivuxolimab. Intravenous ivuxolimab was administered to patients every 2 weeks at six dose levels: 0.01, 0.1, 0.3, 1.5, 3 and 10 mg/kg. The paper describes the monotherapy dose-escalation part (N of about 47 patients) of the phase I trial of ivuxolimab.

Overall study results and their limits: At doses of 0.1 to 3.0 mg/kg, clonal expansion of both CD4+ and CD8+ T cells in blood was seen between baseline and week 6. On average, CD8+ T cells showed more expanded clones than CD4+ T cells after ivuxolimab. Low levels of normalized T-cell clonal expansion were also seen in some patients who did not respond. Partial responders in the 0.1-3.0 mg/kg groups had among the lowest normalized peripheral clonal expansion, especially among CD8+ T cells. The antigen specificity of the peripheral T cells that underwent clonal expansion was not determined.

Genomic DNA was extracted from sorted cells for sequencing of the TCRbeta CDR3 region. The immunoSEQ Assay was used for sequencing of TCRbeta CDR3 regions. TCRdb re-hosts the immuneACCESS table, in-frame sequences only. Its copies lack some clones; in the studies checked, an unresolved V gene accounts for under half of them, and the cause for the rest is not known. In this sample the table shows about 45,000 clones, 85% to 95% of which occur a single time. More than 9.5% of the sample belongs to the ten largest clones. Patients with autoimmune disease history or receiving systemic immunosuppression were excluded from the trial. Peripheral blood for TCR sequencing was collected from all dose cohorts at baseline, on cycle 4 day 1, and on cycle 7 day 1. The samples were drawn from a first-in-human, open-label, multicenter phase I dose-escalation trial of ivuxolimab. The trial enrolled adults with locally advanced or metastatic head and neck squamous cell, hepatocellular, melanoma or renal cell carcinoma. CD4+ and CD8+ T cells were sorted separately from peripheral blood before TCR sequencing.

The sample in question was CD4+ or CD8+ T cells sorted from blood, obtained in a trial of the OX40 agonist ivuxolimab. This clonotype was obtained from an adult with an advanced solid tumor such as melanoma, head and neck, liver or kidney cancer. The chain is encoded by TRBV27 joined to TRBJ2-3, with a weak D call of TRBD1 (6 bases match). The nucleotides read TGTGCCAGCAGCTACAGGGCTAGCACAGATACGCAGTATTTT. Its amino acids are CASSYRASTDTQYF.